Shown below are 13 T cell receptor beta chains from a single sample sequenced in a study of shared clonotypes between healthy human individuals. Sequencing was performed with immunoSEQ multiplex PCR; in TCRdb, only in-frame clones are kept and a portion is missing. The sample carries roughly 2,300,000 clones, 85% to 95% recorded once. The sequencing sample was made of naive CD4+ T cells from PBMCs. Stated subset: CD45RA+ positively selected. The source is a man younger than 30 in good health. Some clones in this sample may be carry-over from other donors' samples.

CDR3 sequence (DNA): TGTGCCAGCAGCCTAAGGGGTGGCAATCAGCCCCAGCATTTT. Translating it yields CASSLRGGNQPQHF. The chain combines TRBV5-4 with TRBJ1-5; possibly TRBD1 for D (5 bases). Germline-derived CDR1 and CDR2 are SGHNT and YYREEE (reference sequence). Deletions cut 4 bases from V and 2 bases from J, with 10 bases between. The CDR3 has 14 amino acids.

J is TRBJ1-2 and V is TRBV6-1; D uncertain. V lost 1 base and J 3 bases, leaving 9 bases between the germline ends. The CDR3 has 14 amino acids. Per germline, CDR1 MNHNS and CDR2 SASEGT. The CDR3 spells CASSEVADDYGYTF. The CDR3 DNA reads TGTGCCAGCAGTGAAGTGGCAGACGACTATGGCTACACCTTC.

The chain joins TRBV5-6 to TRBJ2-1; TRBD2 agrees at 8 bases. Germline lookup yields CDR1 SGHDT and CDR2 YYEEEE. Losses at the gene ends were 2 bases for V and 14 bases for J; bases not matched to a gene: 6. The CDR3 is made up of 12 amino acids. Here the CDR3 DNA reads TGTGCCAGCAGCTTCCGGGGTAGCGGGAAGTTCTTC. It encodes CASSFRGSGKFF.

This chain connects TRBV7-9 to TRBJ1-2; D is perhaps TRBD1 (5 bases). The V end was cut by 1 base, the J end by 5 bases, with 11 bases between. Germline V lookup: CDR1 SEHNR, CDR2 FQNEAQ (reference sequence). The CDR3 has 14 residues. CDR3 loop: CASSLERTTYGYTF. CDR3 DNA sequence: TGTGCCAGCAGCTTAGAGAGGACAACTTATGGCTACACCTTC.

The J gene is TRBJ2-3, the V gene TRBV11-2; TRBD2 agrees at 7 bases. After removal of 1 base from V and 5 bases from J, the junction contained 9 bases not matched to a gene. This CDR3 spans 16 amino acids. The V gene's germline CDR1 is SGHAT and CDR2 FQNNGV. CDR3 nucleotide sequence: TGTGCCAGCAGCTTAGGATTCCGGGGGGAGGGAGATACGCAGTATTTT. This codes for CASSLGFRGEGDTQYF.

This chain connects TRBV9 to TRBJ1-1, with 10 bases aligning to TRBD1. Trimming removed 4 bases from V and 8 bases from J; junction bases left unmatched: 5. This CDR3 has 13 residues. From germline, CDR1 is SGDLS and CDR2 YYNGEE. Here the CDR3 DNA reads TGTGCCAGCAGCCAAGCGGGACAGGGGGAAGCTTTCTTT. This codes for CASSQAGQGEAFF.

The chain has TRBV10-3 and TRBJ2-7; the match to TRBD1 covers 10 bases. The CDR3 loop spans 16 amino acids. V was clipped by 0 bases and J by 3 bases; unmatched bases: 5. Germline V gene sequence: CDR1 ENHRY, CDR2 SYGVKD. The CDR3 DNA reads TGTGCCATCAGTGAGTCGACAGGGGGCCGACTCTACGAGCAGTACTTC. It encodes CAISESTGGRLYEQYF.

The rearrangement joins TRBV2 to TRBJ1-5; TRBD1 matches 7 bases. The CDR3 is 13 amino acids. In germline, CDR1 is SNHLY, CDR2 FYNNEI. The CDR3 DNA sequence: TGTGCATTTACAGGGGAAAGTGGTCAGCCCCAGCATTTT. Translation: CAFTGESGQPQHF.

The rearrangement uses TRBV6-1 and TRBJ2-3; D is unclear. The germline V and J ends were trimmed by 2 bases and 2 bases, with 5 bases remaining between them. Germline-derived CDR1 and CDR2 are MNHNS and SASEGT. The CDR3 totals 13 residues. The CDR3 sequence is CASSERFTDTQYF. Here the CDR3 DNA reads TGTGCCAGCAGTGAACGGTTCACAGATACGCAGTATTTT.

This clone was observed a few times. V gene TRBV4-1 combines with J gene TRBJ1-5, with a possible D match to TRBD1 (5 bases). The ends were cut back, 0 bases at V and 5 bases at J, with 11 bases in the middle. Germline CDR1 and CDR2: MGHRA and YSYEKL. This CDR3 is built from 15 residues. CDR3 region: CASSQDPGGDQPQHF. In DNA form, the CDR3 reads TGCGCCAGCAGCCAAGATCCCGGGGGAGATCAGCCCCAGCATTTT.

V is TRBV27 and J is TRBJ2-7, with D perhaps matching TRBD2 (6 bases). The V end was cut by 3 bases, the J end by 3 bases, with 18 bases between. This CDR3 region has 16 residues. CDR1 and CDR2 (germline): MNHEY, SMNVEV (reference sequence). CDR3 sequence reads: CASSFSRLARLYEQYF. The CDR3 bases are TGTGCCAGCAGTTTTTCCAGGCTAGCGCGGCTCTACGAGCAGTACTTC.

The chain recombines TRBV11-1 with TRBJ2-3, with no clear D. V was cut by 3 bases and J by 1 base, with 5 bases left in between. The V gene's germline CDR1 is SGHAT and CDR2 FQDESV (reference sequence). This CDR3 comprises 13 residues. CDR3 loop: CASSFARTDTQYF. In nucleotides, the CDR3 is TGTGCCAGCAGCTTTGCACGCACAGATACGCAGTATTTT.

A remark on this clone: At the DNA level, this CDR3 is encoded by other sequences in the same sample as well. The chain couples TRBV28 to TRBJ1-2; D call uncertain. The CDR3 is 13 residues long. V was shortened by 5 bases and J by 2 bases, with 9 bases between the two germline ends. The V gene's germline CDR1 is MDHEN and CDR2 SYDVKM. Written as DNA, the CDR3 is TGTGCCAGCAGTCGACTGCCCAACTATGGCTACACCTTC. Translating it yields CASSRLPNYGYTF.